This record covers a single T cell receptor (beta chain). Original processing notes: Amplification from reference gene primers served as the basis for estimated nucleated cell counts. This table comes from immunoSEQ multiplex PCR, and its TCRdb copy is limited to in-frame clones, with some not included. The D gene and trimming were derived from the DNA, and the V and J assignments and clone size from that table. This sample carries around 150,000 clones, approximately 80% of them seen once, and the ten largest clones take roughly 8.1%. This specimen belongs to a study of blood T cell repertoires in COVID-19. Turning to the study itself: Samples of COVID-19 (acute and convalescent) were obtained from the United States, Italy and Spain. T cells, B-cell-depleted T cells, or PBMCs provided the cDNA or gDNA that served as material.

V was trimmed by 4 bases and J by 3 bases, leaving 13 bases between them. CDR3 length: 14 amino acids. Germline CDR1 SGHTA, CDR2 FQGNSA. This TCR came from a woman aged 55 to 70 with active or convalescent COVID-19. The specimen sequenced was peripheral blood. The genes are TRBV7-2 and TRBJ2-7; possibly TRBD2 for D (6 bases). The DNA for the CDR3 is TGTGCCAGCAGCTCGGGGGTGGGAGGCTACGAGCAGTACTTC. Its translation: CASSSGVGGYEQYF.